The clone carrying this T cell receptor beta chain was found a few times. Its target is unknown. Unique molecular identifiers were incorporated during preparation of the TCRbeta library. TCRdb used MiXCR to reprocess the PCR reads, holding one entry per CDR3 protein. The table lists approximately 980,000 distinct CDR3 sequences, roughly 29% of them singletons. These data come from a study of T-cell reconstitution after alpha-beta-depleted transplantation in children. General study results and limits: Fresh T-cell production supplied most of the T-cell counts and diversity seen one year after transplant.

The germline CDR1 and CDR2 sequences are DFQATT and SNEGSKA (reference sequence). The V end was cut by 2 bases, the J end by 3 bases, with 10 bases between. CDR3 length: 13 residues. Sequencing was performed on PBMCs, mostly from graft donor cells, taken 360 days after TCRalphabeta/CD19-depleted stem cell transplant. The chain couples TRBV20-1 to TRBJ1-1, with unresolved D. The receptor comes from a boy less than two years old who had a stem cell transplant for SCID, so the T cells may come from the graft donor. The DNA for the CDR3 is TGCAGTGCTAGATACATCTCGGACACTGAAGCTTTCTTT. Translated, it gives CSARYISDTEAFF.